A selection of T cell receptor beta chains follows, all from one sample in a study of T cell responses to AZD1222 COVID-19 vaccine. Sequenced by immunoSEQ multiplex PCR; TCRdb stores in-frame clones only, minus some. The sample lists 150,000 to 200,000 clones; approximately 94% were seen once. Sequencing was performed on peripheral blood, taken on day 0 of AZD1222 vaccination. These receptors all come from an adult in good health. Both conserved end residues are part of each CDR3. D genes are given only for firm matches. Size is omitted from some rows. Given values are once, few, many or a class for expanded clones.

V gene: TRBV4-1; D gene: NA; clone size: NA; J gene: TRBJ2-3; CDR3 DNA: TGCGCCAGCAGCCAAGATGGGCGGGCTACGCAGTATTTT; CDR3 protein: CASSQDGRATQYF
V gene: TRBV14; D gene: TRBD2; clone size: NA; J gene: TRBJ2-1; CDR3 DNA: TGTGCCAGCAGCGCGGGACTAGCCGGGTACAATGAGCAGTTCTTC; CDR3 protein: CASSAGLAGYNEQFF
V gene: TRBV7-6; D gene: TRBD2; clone size: NA; J gene: TRBJ2-2; CDR3 DNA: TGTGCCAGCAGCTTCGGACTAGCGGCCCCCCCCGGGGAGCTGTTTTTT; CDR3 protein: CASSFGLAAPPGELFF
V gene: TRBV19; D gene: NA; clone size: NA; J gene: TRBJ1-5; CDR3 DNA: TGTGCCAGTAGTATTTCGGCAGGGCACCAGCCCCAGCATTTT; CDR3 protein: CASSISAGHQPQHF
V gene: TRBV27; D gene: TRBD2; clone size: NA; J gene: TRBJ2-3; CDR3 DNA: TGTGCCAGCAGTACAGGACTAGCGCCAGATACGCAGTATTTT; CDR3 protein: CASSTGLAPDTQYF
V gene: TRBV5-5; D gene: NA; clone size: once; J gene: TRBJ1-5; CDR3 DNA: TGTGCCAGCAGCTTGGAAGGGGAGGCTAGCAATCAGCCCCAGCATTTT; CDR3 protein: CASSLEGEASNQPQHF
V gene: TRBV19; D gene: TRBD2; clone size: NA; J gene: TRBJ2-1; CDR3 DNA: TGTGCCAGTAGTATAGGGGTAGCGGGAGGAGGTGTGTTCTTC; CDR3 protein: CASSIGVAGGGVFF
V gene: TRBV12-3/TRBV12-4; D gene: NA; clone size: NA; J gene: TRBJ1-4; CDR3 DNA: TGTGCCAGCAGGGGTGAAAAACTGTTTTTT; CDR3 protein: CASRGEKLFF
V gene: TRBV25-1; D gene: NA; clone size: NA; J gene: TRBJ1-2; CDR3 DNA: TGTGCCAGCAGTGAACCTAGGGGGACACACTATGGCTACACCTTC; CDR3 protein: CASSEPRGTHYGYTF
V gene: TRBV24-1; D gene: NA; clone size: NA; J gene: TRBJ2-1; CDR3 DNA: TGTGCCACAAGTACCAGGGACGCTGGGACGAGGAATGAGCAGTTCTTC; CDR3 protein: CATSTRDAGTRNEQFF
V gene: TRBV3-1/TRBV3-2; D gene: NA; clone size: NA; J gene: TRBJ2-1; CDR3 DNA: TGTGCCAGCAGCCAAGTGTTAGCGGAGTACAATGAGCAGTTCTTC; CDR3 protein: CASSQVLAEYNEQFF
V gene: TRBV2; D gene: NA; clone size: NA; J gene: TRBJ1-2; CDR3 DNA: TGTGCCAGTCTCTTGAGGACAAACTATGGCTACACCTTC; CDR3 protein: CASLLRTNYGYTF
V gene: TRBV5-1; D gene: TRBD1; clone size: NA; J gene: TRBJ2-7; CDR3 DNA: TGCGCCAGCAGGGTGGGACAGCCGTCCTACGAGCAGTACTTC; CDR3 protein: CASRVGQPSYEQYF
V gene: TRBV10-2; D gene: TRBD1; clone size: NA; J gene: TRBJ1-1; CDR3 DNA: TGCGCCAGCATAATTAATTGGGACAGGGGAGAAACTGAAGCTTTCTTT; CDR3 protein: CASIINWDRGETEAFF
V gene: TRBV5-1; D gene: TRBD1; clone size: NA; J gene: TRBJ1-4; CDR3 DNA: TGCGCCAGCAGCTTGGGTGACAGGGGAACTAATGAAAAACTGTTTTTT; CDR3 protein: CASSLGDRGTNEKLFF
V gene: TRBV28; D gene: NA; clone size: once; J gene: TRBJ1-1; CDR3 DNA: TGTGCCAGCAGTTTATCCACTGAAGCTTTCTTT; CDR3 protein: CASSLSTEAFF
V gene: TRBV11-1; D gene: NA; clone size: few; J gene: TRBJ2-2; CDR3 DNA: TGTGCCAGCAGCTTAGGCCAGGTCGACACCGGGGAGCTGTTTTTT; CDR3 protein: CASSLGQVDTGELFF
V gene: TRBV6-6; D gene: NA; clone size: NA; J gene: TRBJ1-2; CDR3 DNA: TGTGCCAGCAGTCTGCTGGCCTTCTATGGCTACACCTTC; CDR3 protein: CASSLLAFYGYTF
V gene: TRBV7-2; D gene: NA; clone size: once; J gene: TRBJ1-6; CDR3 DNA: TGTGCCAGCAGCGACCGGGACGGACCCTTATCACCCCTCCACTTT; CDR3 protein: CASSDRDGPLSPLHF
V gene: TRBV3-1/TRBV3-2; D gene: NA; clone size: NA; J gene: TRBJ2-7; CDR3 DNA: TGTGCCAGCAGCCGGGGATGGGGTAGGAACTACGAGCAGTACTTC; CDR3 protein: CASSRGWGRNYEQYF
V gene: TRBV5-5; D gene: NA; clone size: NA; J gene: TRBJ1-4; CDR3 DNA: TGTGCCAGCAGCTTGTACCACACAGGGGAAAAACTGTTTTTT; CDR3 protein: CASSLYHTGEKLFF
V gene: TRBV9; D gene: NA; clone size: NA; J gene: TRBJ1-6; CDR3 DNA: TGTGCCAGCAGCGTAGACGGGGGGGCCTACCTTAATTCACCCCTCCACTTT; CDR3 protein: CASSVDGGAYLNSPLHF
V gene: TRBV19; D gene: NA; clone size: NA; J gene: TRBJ1-1; CDR3 DNA: TGTGCCAGTAGTATAAAAGGGCCAACTGAAGCTTTCTTT; CDR3 protein: CASSIKGPTEAFF
V gene: TRBV6-6; D gene: NA; clone size: NA; J gene: TRBJ2-2; CDR3 DNA: TGTGCCAGCCTTCGAGGCAACACCGGGGAGCTGTTTTTT; CDR3 protein: CASLRGNTGELFF
V gene: TRBV27; D gene: TRBD1; clone size: NA; J gene: TRBJ1-6; CDR3 DNA: TGTGCCAGCGTGTTTGAATCCCGGGACAGGGGTTATTCACCCCTCCACTTT; CDR3 protein: CASVFESRDRGYSPLHF